The clone carrying this T cell receptor beta chain occurred once. Its antigen remains unidentified. The entry originates in a study of cytomegalovirus exposure and HLA in healthy donors. Findings and limits, study-wide: High sensitivity and specificity were reportedly achieved when the classifier diagnosed cytomegalovirus status.

The donors were members of the validation cohort comprising roughly 130 subjects, separate from the approximately 630-subject first cohort. Libraries were prepared by immunoSEQ multiplex PCR; TCRdb keeps only in-frame clonotypes and omits some of them. The repertoire has under 250,000 clones, around 86% of them found once; the top ten carry about 2%. V lost 4 bases to trimming and J lost 5 bases, with 6 bases between them. This CDR3 has 11 residues. Germline values: CDR1 MDHEN, CDR2 SYDVKM. The clonotype originates from a woman aged 18-29 years in good health and CMV-seropositive. The chain is built from TRBV28 and TRBJ2-7; D is perhaps TRBD1 (6 bases). What was sequenced was PBMCs. CDR3 loop: CASSYRDEQYF. CDR3 nucleotides: TGTGCCAGCAGTTACAGGGACGAGCAGTACTTC.